This passage covers 31 T cell receptor beta chains from one sample sequenced in a study of blood T cell repertoires in COVID-19. The method was immunoSEQ multiplex PCR; TCRdb's version includes in-frame clones alone and lacks a portion of them. The sample lists over 75,000 clones, roughly 90% occurring once. The sample comprised peripheral blood. The source of these receptors is a human donor with active COVID-19. The donor label of this sample is uncertain.

This chain links TRBV7-3 with TRBJ2-1; 10 bases line up with TRBD2. Looked up from germline, CDR1 is SGHTA and CDR2 is FQGTGA. V shed 0 bases, J shed 7 bases, and the junction held 9 bases outside the gene matches. The CDR3 spans 17 residues. The CDR3 coding sequence is TGTGCCAGCAGCTTAACACCGGGACTAGCGAATGGGAATGAGCAGTTCTTC. Encoded protein: CASSLTPGLANGNEQFF.

Only one count was recorded for this clone. The rearrangement joins TRBV4-1 to TRBJ2-1, with 9 bases matching TRBD2. J was trimmed by 4 bases and V by 7 bases; bases with no gene match: 20. The V gene's germline CDR1 is MGHRA and CDR2 YSYEKL. CDR3 length equals 19 residues. CDR3 in amino acids: CASTTGTSPREGQYNEQFF. CDR3 in DNA: TGCGCCAGCACCACCGGGACTAGCCCTCGAGAGGGTCAGTACAATGAGCAGTTCTTC.

The chain joins TRBV4-2 to TRBJ2-2, with 9 nucleotides matching TRBD1. The CDR3 runs to 19 residues. Looked up from germline, CDR1 is LGHNA and CDR2 is YNFKEQ. The V gene end was trimmed by 1 base and the J gene end by 6 bases; junction bases not matched to a gene: 15. This chain's CDR3 is CASSQAPQDRGDGAGELFF. In nucleotides, the CDR3 is TGTGCCAGCAGCCAAGCTCCACAGGACAGGGGTGATGGGGCCGGGGAGCTGTTTTTT.

This chain links TRBV19 with TRBJ1-1; 7 bases are a match to TRBD1. CDR1 is LNHDA and CDR2 is SQIVND in the germline V gene (reference sequence). Unmatched junction bases numbered 9, after V lost 1 base and J lost 7 bases. The CDR3 length is 15 residues. As DNA, the CDR3 is TGTGCCAGTAGTATAGCGAGAACAGGGGCGGGTGAAGCTTTCTTT. This translates into CASSIARTGAGEAFF.

This clone was found a few times. The rearrangement joins TRBV27 to TRBJ2-7; D gene unclear. V was trimmed by 5 bases and J by 4 bases, leaving 9 bases between them. Germline V gives CDR1 MNHEY, CDR2 SMNVEV (reference sequence). The CDR3 is made up of 12 amino acids. CDR3 DNA sequence: TGTGCCAGCAGTCCCCCAGGATACGAGCAGTACTTC. It specifies CASSPPGYEQYF.

The chain links TRBV29-1 to TRBJ2-7; 11 bases align to TRBD1. CDR3 size: 14 residues. Per germline, CDR1 SQVTM and CDR2 ANQGSEA. V shed 2 bases and J 2 bases; nucleotides not matched to a gene: 2. The CDR3 DNA reads as TGCAGCGTTGAACCGGGACAGGGGGCCTACGAGCAGTACTTC. The encoded protein is CSVEPGQGAYEQYF.

The chain has TRBV25-1 and TRBJ2-7; D uncertain. The germline CDR1 and CDR2 sequences are MGHDK and SYGVNS. The V end lost 10 bases, the J end lost 3 bases, and 10 bases lay between the germline ends. CDR3 length equals 11 residues. This CDR3 reads CATGAYYEQYF. The CDR3 DNA sequence: TGTGCCACCGGAGCTTACTACGAGCAGTACTTC.

The rearrangement joins TRBV18 to TRBJ1-1, with D tentatively TRBD1 (6 bases). Trimming took 3 bases from V and 6 from J, leaving 11 bases between them. The CDR3 consists of 13 residues. The germline V gene encodes CDR1 KGHSH and CDR2 LQKENI. DNA for the CDR3: TGTGCCAGCTCACCCGCAGGGGCCGCTGAAGCTTTCTTT. Amino acids: CASSPAGAAEAFF. Drawing the rest from reference TRBV18 and TRBJ1-1, the complete variable domain is NAGVMQNPRHLVRRRGQEARLRCSPMKGHSHVYWYRQLPEEGLKFMVYLQKENIIDESGMPKERFSAEFPKEGPSILRIQQVVRGDSAAYFCASSPAGAAEAFFGQGTRLTVV.

The chain joins TRBV19 to TRBJ2-1; 8 bases map to TRBD1. The CDR3 length is 11 residues. V shed 5 bases and J 10 bases; nucleotides not matched to a gene: 1. The germline V gene has CDR1 LNHDA and CDR2 SQIVND (reference sequence). CDR3 sequence (DNA): TGTGCCAGTAGTCGGACAGGGGAGCAGTTCTTC. This gives the protein CASSRTGEQFF.

J is TRBJ2-5 and V is TRBV18, with TRBD2 matching over 7 bases. CDR1 and CDR2 from the germline V gene are KGHSH and LQKENI. This CDR3 comprises 13 residues. Unmatched junction bases numbered 1, after V lost 1 base and J lost 5 bases. CDR3 amino acids: CASSPRGGETQYF. The CDR3 DNA reads as TGTGCCAGCTCACCACGGGGGGGTGAGACCCAGTACTTC.

This clone was recorded once. V is TRBV6-5 and J is TRBJ1-6; no reliable D call. The CDR3 is made up of 14 amino acids. Germline V gene lookup returns CDR1 MNHEY and CDR2 SVGAGI. Trimming stripped 6 bases from V and 8 bases from J, with 14 bases between. The CDR3 nucleotides read TGTGCCAGCAGGGTAACTTTGCTTGATTCACCCCTCCACTTT. This codes for CASRVTLLDSPLHF.

This clone has just a few counts. At the DNA level, this CDR3 is encoded by other sequences in the same sample as well. The chain has TRBV9 and TRBJ2-7; 10 nucleotides align to TRBD2. CDR3 size: 15 residues. Trimming took 0 bases from V and 2 from J; bases not matched to a gene: 2. The germline CDR1 and CDR2 sequences are SGDLS and YYNGEE. The CDR3 coding sequence is TGTGCCAGCAGCGTAGGTAGCGGGGGGACCTACGAGCAGTACTTC. Encoded protein: CASSVGSGGTYEQYF.

The CDR3, as DNA: TGCAGCATTCTAATTGGCGGGACAACTAATGAAAAACTGTTTTTT. Amino acid sequence: CSILIGGTTNEKLFF. This sequence joins TRBV29-1 and TRBJ1-4; D is uncertain. Germline V gene sequence: CDR1 SQVTM, CDR2 ANQGSEA. The CDR3 is 15 residues long. V lost 8 bases and J lost 0, with 16 bases in between.

The genes are TRBV12-3 or TRBV12-4 and TRBJ1-2; weak D call: TRBD1 (6 bases). This CDR3 has 13 residues. Trimming pared 5 bases from V and 5 bases from J, leaving 12 bases between. This CDR3 reads CASSPDSNYGYTF. DNA for the CDR3: TGTGCCAGCAGTCCGGACAGTAATTATGGCTACACCTTC.

The J gene is TRBJ2-3, the V gene TRBV9; 8 nucleotides match TRBD2. CDR3 size: 17 residues. From germline, CDR1 is SGDLS and CDR2 YYNGEE. V lost 0 bases and J lost 4; bases outside the gene matches: 10. CDR3 bases: TGTGCCAGCAGCGTAGCAGGGGCCGGACTAGCCTCAGATACGCAGTATTTT. It yields the protein CASSVAGAGLASDTQYF.

CDR3 DNA sequence: TGTGCCAGCAGCTATACAGGGTTTCGGACTGAAGCTTTCTTT. It codes for CASSYTGFRTEAFF. The chain employs TRBV5-6 and TRBJ1-1, with a possible D match to TRBD1 (6 bases). This CDR3 contains 14 residues. Per germline, CDR1 SGHDT and CDR2 YYEEEE. Trimming cost V 3 bases and J 5 bases, with 14 bases left between them.

This clone was seen more than once but under ten times. The chain carries TRBV28 and TRBJ2-7; D unclear. The CDR3 is made up of 14 amino acids. CDR1 is MDHEN and CDR2 is SYDVKM in the germline V gene. The V and J ends lost 6 bases and 0 bases respectively, with 12 bases between them. The CDR3 coding sequence is TGTGCCAGCAGCCCGGTATGGAGCTCCTACGAGCAGTACTTC. As protein: CASSPVWSSYEQYF.

This chain joins TRBV9 and TRBJ1-6; 7 nucleotides match TRBD1. The V gene's germline CDR1 is SGDLS and CDR2 YYNGEE. The CDR3 covers 14 residues. The V gene end was trimmed by 4 bases and the J gene end by 5 bases; junction bases not matched to a gene: 3. The CDR3 here is CASSNQGDNSPLHF. CDR3 DNA sequence: TGTGCCAGCAGCAACCAGGGGGATAATTCACCCCTCCACTTT.

This chain uses TRBV6-4 with TRBJ2-6, with TRBD1 identical over 9 bases. The germline V gene encodes CDR1 MRHNA and CDR2 SNTAGT. The CDR3 length is 17 residues. The junction had 6 bases not matched to a gene; V was cut back by 6 bases and J by 0 bases. CDR3 residues: CASSSGTGNSGANVLTF. CDR3 DNA: TGTGCCAGCAGCTCCGGGACAGGGAACTCTGGGGCCAACGTCCTGACTTTC.

The chain recombines TRBV19 with TRBJ1-2; D perhaps matches TRBD1 (5 bases). The V end was cut by 3 bases, the J end by 3 bases, with 11 bases between. There are 14 residues in the CDR3. Germline loops: CDR1 LNHDA, CDR2 SQIVND (reference sequence). CDR3 protein: CASSIQGSYYGYTF. DNA of the CDR3: TGTGCCAGTAGTATTCAGGGCAGCTACTATGGCTACACCTTC. Complete variable domain (other parts from reference TRBV19 and TRBJ1-2): DGGITQSPKYLFRKEGQNVTLSCEQNLNHDAMYWYRQDPGQGLRLIYYSQIVNDFQKGDIAEGYSVSREKKESFPLTVTSAQKNPTAFYLCASSIQGSYYGYTFGSGTRLTVV.

The genes are TRBV3-1 (or the pseudogene TRBV3-2) and TRBJ1-1; D is ambiguous. In germline, CDR1 is LGHDT, CDR2 YNNKEL (reference sequence). V was trimmed by 3 bases and J by 1 base, leaving 9 bases between them. CDR3 length: 14 residues. CDR3 bases: TGTGCCAGCAGCCACAAACGGGAGAACACTGAAGCTTTCTTT. Residues: CASSHKRENTEAFF.

The chain has TRBV5-4 and TRBJ2-7, with TRBD1 matching over 8 bases. V trimming: 4 bases; J trimming: 3 bases; junction bases outside the gene matches: 6. The CDR3 has 14 residues. Germline V gene lookup returns CDR1 SGHNT and CDR2 YYREEE (reference sequence). This chain's CDR3 is CASSAGQEFYEQYF. CDR3 sequence (DNA): TGTGCCAGCAGCGCGGGACAGGAATTCTACGAGCAGTACTTC. Drawing the rest from reference TRBV5-4 and TRBJ2-7, the complete variable domain is ETGVTQSPTHLIKTRGQQVTLRCSSQSGHNTVSWYQQALGQGPQFIFQYYREEENGRGNFPPRFSGLQFPNYSSELNVNALELDDSALYLCASSAGQEFYEQYFGPGTRLTVT.

The rearrangement uses TRBV18 and TRBJ1-1, with 7 positions matching TRBD1. V shed 3 bases, J shed 9 bases, and the junction held 1 base outside the gene matches. In germline, CDR1 is KGHSH, CDR2 LQKENI. This CDR3 region has 11 residues. DNA for the CDR3: TGTGCCAGCTCACCGGACAGGCAAGCTTTCTTT. Translating gives CASSPDRQAFF. Variable domain in full (rest from reference TRBV18 and TRBJ1-1): NAGVMQNPRHLVRRRGQEARLRCSPMKGHSHVYWYRQLPEEGLKFMVYLQKENIIDESGMPKERFSAEFPKEGPSILRIQQVVRGDSAAYFCASSPDRQAFFGQGTRLTVV.

The chain has TRBV9 and TRBJ2-6; 9 positions match TRBD1. Germline loops: CDR1 SGDLS, CDR2 YYNGEE. After removal of 0 bases from V and 7 bases from J, the junction contained 2 bases not matched to a gene. The CDR3 runs 15 residues. CDR3 in amino acids: CASSVDRGLANVLTF. DNA of the CDR3: TGTGCCAGCAGCGTAGACAGGGGGCTTGCCAACGTCCTGACTTTC.

The J gene is TRBJ2-7, the V gene TRBV5-8; 9 bases line up with TRBD1. V trimming: 7 bases; J trimming: 3 bases; junction bases outside the gene matches: 14. The CDR3 spans 16 residues. CDR1 and CDR2 (germline): SGHTS, YDEGEE. The CDR3 region is CASLRSTGGYYYEQYF. The CDR3 region has the DNA TGTGCCAGCCTCCGATCTACAGGGGGCTATTACTACGAGCAGTACTTC.

V gene TRBV30 combines with J gene TRBJ1-6; TRBD1 matches 7 bases. This CDR3 region has 15 residues. The V gene end was trimmed by 5 bases and the J gene end by 7 bases; junction bases not matched to a gene: 11. In germline, CDR1 is GTSNPN, CDR2 SVGIG (reference sequence). In DNA form, the CDR3 reads TGTGCCTGGCTGAAGACAGGGCCAAAAAATTCACCCCTCCACTTT. This sequence encodes CAWLKTGPKNSPLHF.

V usage is TRBV20-1 and J usage is TRBJ1-5, with a weak D call TRBD1 (6 bases). Trimming removed 3 bases at V and 3 bases at J, with 9 bases between. Germline loops: CDR1 DFQATT, CDR2 SNEGSKA (reference sequence). The CDR3 loop spans 13 amino acids. CDR3 region: CSASGTFNQPQHF. DNA for the CDR3: TGCAGTGCTAGTGGGACATTCAATCAGCCCCAGCATTTT.

This clone was counted once. This rearrangement joins TRBV5-1 to TRBJ1-1, with 9 bases lining up with TRBD1. Germline V lookup: CDR1 SGHRS, CDR2 YFSETQ. The CDR3 has 14 residues. V lost 4 bases, J lost 5 bases, and 6 bases stayed unmatched. The CDR3 DNA reads as TGCGCCAGCAGCCATCAACAGGGGGCGACTGAAGCTTTCTTT. It is translated as CASSHQQGATEAFF.

The J gene is TRBJ2-7, the V gene TRBV7-2, with a weak D call TRBD2 (5 bases). V was cut by 2 bases and J by 4 bases, with 12 bases left in between. Germline assignment: CDR1 SGHTA and CDR2 FQGNSA. This CDR3 comprises 14 residues. The CDR3 DNA reads TGTGCCAGCAGCTTACGGCCGGGGATATACGAGCAGTACTTC. Its protein is CASSLRPGIYEQYF. The full variable domain, its missing parts supplied by reference TRBV7-2 and TRBJ2-7, is GAGVSQSPSNKVTEKGKDVELRCDPISGHTALYWYRQSLGQGLEFLIYFQGNSAPDKSGLPSDRFSAERTGGSVSTLTIQRTQQEDSAVYLCASSLRPGIYEQYFGPGTRLTVT.

The chain combines TRBV6-2 or TRBV6-3 with TRBJ2-2, with 7 bases fitting TRBD2. Germline-derived CDR1 and CDR2 are MNHEY and SVGEGT. V shed 2 bases, J shed 6 bases, and the junction held 12 bases outside the gene matches. The CDR3 runs to 17 residues. As DNA, the CDR3 is TGTGCCAGCAGTTACCCCCCCCTGGGGGGGAGGCCCGGGGAGCTGTTTTTT. This codes for CASSYPPLGGRPGELFF.

The V and J genes are TRBV9 and TRBJ2-1, with 11 bases lining up with TRBD2. The CDR3 consists of 17 residues. Germline CDR1 reads SGDLS; CDR2 reads YYNGEE. V lost 2 bases, J lost 1 base, and 5 bases stayed unmatched. The CDR3: CASSVTSGGPSYNEQFF. CDR3 sequence (DNA): TGTGCCAGCAGCGTTACTAGCGGGGGCCCTTCCTACAATGAGCAGTTCTTC.